The rows below give T cell receptor beta chains drawn from one sample of a study of blood T cell repertoires in COVID-19. Here immunoSEQ multiplex PCR was the method, and the copy in TCRdb shows in-frame clones only, minus some. The sample holds about 140,000 clones, approximately 80% seen once. Sequencing was carried out using peripheral blood. The receptors shown here come from a woman between 55 and 75 years old with acute or convalescent COVID-19. The CDR3 runs from the conserved cysteine through the conserved F or W. Each record gives: D gene, CDR3 length, clone size, V gene, J gene, CDR3 protein, CDR3 DNA. D genes are given only for firm matches. The listing skips clone size in some rows; elsewhere it reads once, few, many or a size class.

d_call: TRBD2
cdr3_length: 16
clone_size: -
v_call: TRBV5-6
j_call: TRBJ2-7
cdr3_aa: CASSLVGLAGAYEQYF
cdr3_nt: TGTGCCAGCAGCTTGGTTGGGCTAGCGGGAGCCTACGAGCAGTACTTC

d_call: TRBD1
cdr3_length: 14
clone_size: -
v_call: TRBV27
j_call: TRBJ1-5
cdr3_aa: CASKMTGFNQPQHF
cdr3_nt: TGTGCCAGCAAAATGACAGGGTTCAATCAGCCCCAGCATTTT

d_call: -
cdr3_length: 11
clone_size: many
v_call: TRBV24-1
j_call: TRBJ1-2
cdr3_aa: CAVGGHDGYTF
cdr3_nt: TGTGCCGTAGGGGGTCATGATGGCTACACCTTC

d_call: -
cdr3_length: 14
clone_size: -
v_call: TRBV6-5
j_call: TRBJ1-4
cdr3_aa: CASSYRFGEEKLFF
cdr3_nt: TGTGCCAGCAGTTACCGGTTCGGAGAAGAAAAACTGTTTTTT

d_call: -
cdr3_length: 16
clone_size: -
v_call: TRBV5-1
j_call: TRBJ2-2
cdr3_aa: CASSLDQGGYTGELFF
cdr3_nt: TGCGCCAGCAGCTTGGACCAGGGGGGTTACACCGGGGAGCTGTTTTTT

d_call: -
cdr3_length: 13
clone_size: -
v_call: TRBV5-6
j_call: TRBJ1-6
cdr3_aa: CASSFRLASPLHF
cdr3_nt: TGTGCCAGCAGCTTCAGACTCGCTTCACCCCTCCACTTT

d_call: -
cdr3_length: 12
clone_size: -
v_call: TRBV25-1
j_call: TRBJ2-1
cdr3_aa: CASSPGTNEQFF
cdr3_nt: TGTGCCAGCAGTCCCGGGACTAATGAGCAGTTCTTC

d_call: -
cdr3_length: 12
clone_size: -
v_call: TRBV28
j_call: TRBJ2-7
cdr3_aa: CASGRNSYEQYF
cdr3_nt: TGTGCCAGCGGGAGGAACTCCTACGAGCAGTACTTC

d_call: -
cdr3_length: 15
clone_size: -
v_call: TRBV3-1/TRBV3-2
j_call: TRBJ1-4
cdr3_aa: CASSPVLGGHRKLFF
cdr3_nt: TGTGCCAGCAGCCCGGTTCTTGGGGGCCATAGAAAACTGTTTTTT

d_call: -
cdr3_length: 14
clone_size: -
v_call: TRBV3-1/TRBV3-2
j_call: TRBJ1-2
cdr3_aa: CASSQGRGHHGYTF
cdr3_nt: TGTGCCAGCAGCCAGGGTCGAGGGCACCATGGCTACACCTTC

d_call: TRBD1
cdr3_length: 13
clone_size: -
v_call: TRBV10-3
j_call: TRBJ1-2
cdr3_aa: CAIRDRDSYGYTF
cdr3_nt: TGTGCCATCAGGGACCGGGACAGCTATGGCTACACCTTC

d_call: -
cdr3_length: 16
clone_size: once
v_call: TRBV5-1
j_call: TRBJ2-3
cdr3_aa: CASSSITGISTDTQYF
cdr3_nt: TGCGCCAGCAGCTCAATCACCGGGATCTCCACAGATACGCAGTATTTT

d_call: TRBD2
cdr3_length: 15
clone_size: -
v_call: TRBV9
j_call: TRBJ2-7
cdr3_aa: CASSAASGRIYEQYF
cdr3_nt: TGTGCCAGCAGCGCGGCTAGCGGGAGGATCTACGAGCAGTACTTC

d_call: -
cdr3_length: 11
clone_size: once
v_call: TRBV19
j_call: TRBJ1-2
cdr3_aa: CASYFTGGYTF
cdr3_nt: TGTGCCAGCTACTTCACTGGTGGCTACACCTTC

d_call: -
cdr3_length: 15
clone_size: -
v_call: TRBV5-1
j_call: TRBJ2-5
cdr3_aa: CASTPGGYRGETQYF
cdr3_nt: TGCGCCAGCACCCCGGGGGGGTACAGGGGAGAGACCCAGTACTTC

d_call: -
cdr3_length: 14
clone_size: -
v_call: TRBV6-2/TRBV6-3
j_call: TRBJ2-5
cdr3_aa: CASSYVQVQETQYF
cdr3_nt: TGTGCCAGCAGTTACGTCCAGGTCCAAGAGACCCAGTACTTC

d_call: -
cdr3_length: 14
clone_size: -
v_call: TRBV14
j_call: TRBJ1-6
cdr3_aa: CASSQGGFLPPLHF
cdr3_nt: TGTGCCAGCAGCCAAGGAGGGTTTTTGCCACCCCTCCACTTT

d_call: -
cdr3_length: 15
clone_size: few
v_call: TRBV14
j_call: TRBJ1-6
cdr3_aa: CASSRQGGRGSPLHF
cdr3_nt: TGTGCCAGCAGCCGACAAGGGGGTAGGGGTTCACCCCTCCACTTT

d_call: TRBD1
cdr3_length: 15
clone_size: few
v_call: TRBV10-3
j_call: TRBJ2-2
cdr3_aa: CAIRTRDREGGELFF
cdr3_nt: TGTGCCATCAGGACCCGGGACAGGGAGGGGGGGGAGCTGTTTTTT

d_call: -
cdr3_length: 17
clone_size: -
v_call: TRBV28
j_call: TRBJ2-2
cdr3_aa: CASSLWETGANTGELFF
cdr3_nt: TGTGCCAGCAGTTTATGGGAGACGGGGGCGAACACCGGGGAGCTGTTTTTT

d_call: TRBD2
cdr3_length: 16
clone_size: -
v_call: TRBV28
j_call: TRBJ2-7
cdr3_aa: CASRYSLAGRSHEQYF
cdr3_nt: TGTGCCAGCAGGTATTCCCTAGCGGGGAGATCCCACGAGCAGTACTTC

d_call: -
cdr3_length: 14
clone_size: -
v_call: TRBV28
j_call: TRBJ1-6
cdr3_aa: CASSLTRYGSPLHF
cdr3_nt: TGTGCCAGCAGTTTAACCCGGTACGGTTCACCCCTCCACTTT

d_call: TRBD1
cdr3_length: 14
clone_size: -
v_call: TRBV7-8
j_call: TRBJ2-5
cdr3_aa: CASSPGTGGETQYF
cdr3_nt: TGTGCCAGCAGCCCCGGGACAGGGGGTGAGACCCAGTACTTC

d_call: -
cdr3_length: 15
clone_size: -
v_call: TRBV2
j_call: TRBJ1-6
cdr3_aa: CASSDRDTQISPLHF
cdr3_nt: TGTGCCAGCAGTGACCGGGACACGCAGATATCACCCCTCCACTTT

d_call: -
cdr3_length: 15
clone_size: -
v_call: TRBV9
j_call: TRBJ1-3
cdr3_aa: CASSFTGNSGNTIYF
cdr3_nt: TGTGCCAGCAGCTTTACAGGGAACTCTGGAAACACCATATATTTT

d_call: TRBD1
cdr3_length: 16
clone_size: -
v_call: TRBV18
j_call: TRBJ1-4
cdr3_aa: CASSPRDRASSEKLFF
cdr3_nt: TGTGCCAGCTCACCCCGGGACAGGGCGTCGAGTGAAAAACTGTTTTTT

d_call: TRBD2
cdr3_length: 14
clone_size: -
v_call: TRBV6-1
j_call: TRBJ2-1
cdr3_aa: CASSEVIGRDEQFF
cdr3_nt: TGTGCCAGCAGTGAAGTGATCGGGAGGGATGAGCAGTTCTTC

d_call: -
cdr3_length: 14
clone_size: once
v_call: TRBV4-1
j_call: TRBJ1-1
cdr3_aa: CASSAPRGNTEAFF
cdr3_nt: TGCGCCAGCAGCGCCCCCAGGGGGAACACTGAAGCTTTCTTT

d_call: TRBD1
cdr3_length: 16
clone_size: -
v_call: TRBV27
j_call: TRBJ2-2
cdr3_aa: CASRSGTGSYTGELFF
cdr3_nt: TGTGCCAGCAGATCCGGGACAGGGAGCTACACCGGGGAGCTGTTTTTT

d_call: TRBD2
cdr3_length: 15
clone_size: once
v_call: TRBV11-3
j_call: TRBJ2-1
cdr3_aa: CASSLLGAGYNEQFF
cdr3_nt: TGTGCCAGCAGCCTATTAGGAGCGGGGTACAATGAGCAGTTCTTC

d_call: TRBD1
cdr3_length: 14
clone_size: -
v_call: TRBV3-1/TRBV3-2
j_call: TRBJ1-4
cdr3_aa: CASSLSHRGEKLFF
cdr3_nt: TGTGCCAGCAGCCTTAGTCACAGGGGGGAAAAACTGTTTTTT

d_call: -
cdr3_length: 13
clone_size: -
v_call: TRBV15
j_call: TRBJ1-3
cdr3_aa: CATSSLLANTIYF
cdr3_nt: TGTGCCACCAGCAGCCTGTTGGCAAACACCATATATTTT

d_call: -
cdr3_length: 15
clone_size: -
v_call: TRBV25-1
j_call: TRBJ1-6
cdr3_aa: CASSLGTGMNSPLHF
cdr3_nt: TGTGCCAGCAGTCTGGGAACAGGGATGAATTCACCCCTCCACTTT

d_call: -
cdr3_length: 13
clone_size: -
v_call: TRBV29-1
j_call: TRBJ2-2
cdr3_aa: CSVERLVAGELFF
cdr3_nt: TGCAGCGTTGAACGACTGGTGGCCGGGGAGCTGTTTTTT

d_call: TRBD1
cdr3_length: 15
clone_size: -
v_call: TRBV28
j_call: TRBJ1-2
cdr3_aa: CASRPQGDRTYGYTF
cdr3_nt: TGTGCCAGCAGGCCCCAAGGGGACAGGACCTATGGCTACACCTTC

d_call: -
cdr3_length: 14
clone_size: once
v_call: TRBV19
j_call: TRBJ1-1
cdr3_aa: CASSTRRGNTEAFF
cdr3_nt: TGTGCCAGTAGTACTCGACGGGGGAACACTGAAGCTTTCTTT

d_call: TRBD1
cdr3_length: 13
clone_size: -
v_call: TRBV28
j_call: TRBJ1-2
cdr3_aa: CASSPDRVKGYTF
cdr3_nt: TGTGCCAGCAGTCCCGACAGGGTAAAGGGCTACACCTTC

d_call: TRBD1
cdr3_length: 13
clone_size: -
v_call: TRBV11-2
j_call: TRBJ1-2
cdr3_aa: CASGDRGLGGYTF
cdr3_nt: TGTGCCAGCGGGGACAGGGGGCTTGGCGGCTACACCTTC

d_call: TRBD2
cdr3_length: 15
clone_size: -
v_call: TRBV25-1
j_call: TRBJ2-5
cdr3_aa: CASSSSTSGRETQYF
cdr3_nt: TGTGCCAGCAGTTCCTCGACTAGCGGGAGAGAGACCCAGTACTTC

d_call: -
cdr3_length: 13
clone_size: -
v_call: TRBV6-5
j_call: TRBJ2-1
cdr3_aa: CASSSGLLNEQFF
cdr3_nt: TGTGCCAGCAGTTCGGGACTCCTTAATGAGCAGTTCTTC

d_call: TRBD1
cdr3_length: 16
clone_size: -
v_call: TRBV19
j_call: TRBJ2-3
cdr3_aa: CASSPRQGLSTDTQYF
cdr3_nt: TGTGCCAGTAGTCCCAGACAGGGGTTAAGTACAGATACGCAGTATTTT

d_call: -
cdr3_length: 13
clone_size: -
v_call: TRBV5-1
j_call: TRBJ2-7
cdr3_aa: CASSLGDTYEQYF
cdr3_nt: TGCGCCAGCAGCTTGGGCGATACCTACGAGCAGTACTTC

d_call: -
cdr3_length: 14
clone_size: -
v_call: TRBV7-2
j_call: TRBJ2-1
cdr3_aa: CASSLRVLVDEQFF
cdr3_nt: TGTGCCAGCAGCTTAAGAGTACTAGTCGATGAGCAGTTCTTC

d_call: TRBD1
cdr3_length: 16
clone_size: few
v_call: TRBV5-4
j_call: TRBJ1-2
cdr3_aa: CASSSKTDRSNYGYTF
cdr3_nt: TGTGCCAGCAGCTCAAAAACGGACAGGTCTAACTATGGCTACACCTTC

d_call: TRBD2
cdr3_length: 14
clone_size: -
v_call: TRBV5-1
j_call: TRBJ2-3
cdr3_aa: CASSLELAGDTQYF
cdr3_nt: TGCGCCAGCAGCTTGGAACTAGCGGGAGATACGCAGTATTTT

d_call: TRBD2
cdr3_length: 15
clone_size: -
v_call: TRBV10-3
j_call: TRBJ2-3
cdr3_aa: CAIRGLVGGTDTQYF
cdr3_nt: TGTGCCATCAGGGGACTAGTCGGGGGCACAGATACGCAGTATTTT

d_call: -
cdr3_length: 14
clone_size: -
v_call: TRBV27
j_call: TRBJ2-1
cdr3_aa: CASTRQGGNNEQFF
cdr3_nt: TGTGCCAGCACAAGACAGGGAGGAAACAATGAGCAGTTCTTC

d_call: -
cdr3_length: 12
clone_size: -
v_call: TRBV19
j_call: TRBJ2-1
cdr3_aa: CASRERTGEQFF
cdr3_nt: TGTGCCAGTAGGGAGAGAACAGGCGAGCAGTTCTTC

d_call: -
cdr3_length: 15
clone_size: few
v_call: TRBV5-5
j_call: TRBJ1-2
cdr3_aa: CASSGGLQLFNGYTF
cdr3_nt: TGTGCCAGCAGCGGGGGACTACAGCTATTCAATGGCTACACCTTC

d_call: TRBD2
cdr3_length: 18
clone_size: once
v_call: TRBV15
j_call: TRBJ2-5
cdr3_aa: CATSRDQRLAGTVETQYF
cdr3_nt: TGTGCCACCAGCAGAGATCAGAGACTAGCGGGAACTGTTGAGACCCAGTACTTC

d_call: -
cdr3_length: 12
clone_size: few
v_call: TRBV10-1
j_call: TRBJ2-3
cdr3_aa: CASSNRVGRMYF
cdr3_nt: TGCGCCAGCAGTAACAGGGTTGGGCGGATGTATTTT

d_call: -
cdr3_length: 19
clone_size: -
v_call: TRBV4-1
j_call: TRBJ2-1
cdr3_aa: CASSQEGGVSGSSYNEQFF
cdr3_nt: TGCGCCAGCAGCCAAGAGGGTGGGGTTAGCGGTAGTTCCTACAATGAGCAGTTCTTC

d_call: -
cdr3_length: 16
clone_size: -
v_call: TRBV7-9
j_call: TRBJ2-7
cdr3_aa: CASSFGAADLIYEQYF
cdr3_nt: TGTGCCAGCAGCTTTGGGGCGGCAGATCTAATTTACGAGCAGTACTTC

d_call: -
cdr3_length: 14
clone_size: -
v_call: TRBV6-5
j_call: TRBJ1-2
cdr3_aa: CASTVLARNYGYTF
cdr3_nt: TGTGCCAGCACCGTCCTCGCCAGGAACTATGGCTACACCTTC

d_call: -
cdr3_length: 14
clone_size: -
v_call: TRBV20-1
j_call: TRBJ2-1
cdr3_aa: CSASPLRGIYEQFF
cdr3_nt: TGCAGTGCTAGTCCTCTCAGGGGTATCTATGAGCAGTTCTTC